This T cell receptor (beta chain) was identified during a study of T-cell memory formation after mild COVID-19. Using its own MiXCR run on the 5' RACE reads, TCRdb lists one record per CDR3 protein. The sample has approximately 390,000 distinct CDR3 sequences; about 16% are singletons. This clonotype was detected many times. The sample taken for sequencing was PBMCs or a T cell subset sorted from them (not recorded which). This receptor was obtained from a man younger than 35 who had mild COVID-19 (a few samples of this study predate the infection). Cell type and time point are not known.

In DNA form, the CDR3 reads TGTGCCAGCAGCTTGTTGGGCAGGACCGATCAGCCCCAGCATTTT. Its translation is CASSLLGRTDQPQHF. V gene TRBV7-2 combines with J gene TRBJ1-5; D remains unclear. Germline CDR1 and CDR2: SGHTA and FQGNSA. The CDR3 contains 15 residues. The V end lost 3 bases, the J end lost 5 bases, and 14 bases lay between the germline ends.